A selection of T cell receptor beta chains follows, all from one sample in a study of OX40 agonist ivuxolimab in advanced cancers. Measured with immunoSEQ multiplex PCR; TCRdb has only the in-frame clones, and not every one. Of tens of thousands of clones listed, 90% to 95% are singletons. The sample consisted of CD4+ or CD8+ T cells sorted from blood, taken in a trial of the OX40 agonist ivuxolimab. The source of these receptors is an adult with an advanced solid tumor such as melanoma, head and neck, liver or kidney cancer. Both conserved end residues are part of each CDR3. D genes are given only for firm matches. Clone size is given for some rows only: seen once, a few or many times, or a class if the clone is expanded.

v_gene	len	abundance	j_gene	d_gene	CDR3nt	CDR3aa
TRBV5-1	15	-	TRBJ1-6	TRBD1	TGCGCCAGCAGCTTGGCGGGACAGCAAAATTCACCCCTCCACTTT	CASSLAGQQNSPLHF
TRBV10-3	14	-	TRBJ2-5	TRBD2	TGTGCCATCAGTGACCTAGCGGGAGAAGAGACCCAGTACTTC	CAISDLAGEETQYF
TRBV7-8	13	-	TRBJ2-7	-	TGTGCCAGCAGCTTCAGGCAGGGGCTCGAGCAGTACTTC	CASSFRQGLEQYF
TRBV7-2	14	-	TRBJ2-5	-	TGTGCCAGCAGCTTAGACGGGAGACAAGAGACCCAGTACTTC	CASSLDGRQETQYF
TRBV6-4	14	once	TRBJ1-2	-	TGTGCCAGCAGTCCTCTTTTTTCAGGCTCCGGCTACACCTTC	CASSPLFSGSGYTF
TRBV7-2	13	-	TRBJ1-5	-	TGTGCCAGCAGCTTAATAGACAATCAGCCCCAGCATTTT	CASSLIDNQPQHF
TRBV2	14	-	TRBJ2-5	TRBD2	TGTGCCAGCAGTGTAGGCGGGAGAGCAGAGACCCAGTACTTC	CASSVGGRAETQYF
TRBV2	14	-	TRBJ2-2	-	TGTGCCAGCAGTGGACTAGCGAACACCGGGGAGCTGTTTTTT	CASSGLANTGELFF
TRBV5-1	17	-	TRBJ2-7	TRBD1	TGCGCCAGCAGTTCGGAGCCAACAGGGGCTAACCTCTACGAGCAGTACTTC	CASSSEPTGANLYEQYF
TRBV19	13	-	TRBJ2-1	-	TGTGCCAGTAGTCTGAGAAGAGCCAATGAGCAGTTCTTC	CASSLRRANEQFF
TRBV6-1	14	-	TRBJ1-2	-	TGTGCCAGCAGTGGGGACATCACTAACTATGGCTACACCTTC	CASSGDITNYGYTF
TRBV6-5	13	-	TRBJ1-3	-	TGTGCCATCCGAGACGGAGTGAGAAACACCATATATTTT	CAIRDGVRNTIYF
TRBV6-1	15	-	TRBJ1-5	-	TGTGCCAGCAGTGATTGGAGGATTGGGTCTGGGCCCCAGCATTTT	CASSDWRIGSGPQHF
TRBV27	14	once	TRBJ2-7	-	TGTGCCAGCAGGGAGCACGGACTCCTCTACGAGCAGTACTTC	CASREHGLLYEQYF
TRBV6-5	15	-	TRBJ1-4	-	TGTGCCAGCAGTTACCGCTCGGCGGCTAATGAAAAACTGTTTTTT	CASSYRSAANEKLFF
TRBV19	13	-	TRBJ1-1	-	TGTGCCAGTAGTATTCCGAGGAACACTGAAGCTTTCTTT	CASSIPRNTEAFF
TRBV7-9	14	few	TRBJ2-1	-	TGTGCCAGCAGCTTTACCTTCAGTTTGGATGAGCAGTTCTTC	CASSFTFSLDEQFF
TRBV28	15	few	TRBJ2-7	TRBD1	TGTGCCAGCAGTTCCCCGACAGGGGTCTTGAGTGAGCAGTACTTC	CASSSPTGVLSEQYF
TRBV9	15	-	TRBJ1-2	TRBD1	TGTGCCAGCAGCGAGACCGGGACAGAGATTGGCGGCTACACCTTC	CASSETGTEIGGYTF
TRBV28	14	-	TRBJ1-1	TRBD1	TGTGCCAGCAGTTTTAGACAGGGTCGCACTGAAGCTTTCTTT	CASSFRQGRTEAFF
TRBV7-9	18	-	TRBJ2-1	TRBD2	TGTGCCAGCAGCTTAGCGACAGGGGGACTAGCGGGATACAATGAGCAGTTCTTC	CASSLATGGLAGYNEQFF
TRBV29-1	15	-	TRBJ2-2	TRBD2	TGCAGCGCCCGACTAGCGGGAAAGTACACCGGGGAGCTGTTTTTT	CSARLAGKYTGELFF
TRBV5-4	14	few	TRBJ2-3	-	TGTGCCAGCAGCTTTTCCCCTAGGTCGGATACGCAGTATTTT	CASSFSPRSDTQYF
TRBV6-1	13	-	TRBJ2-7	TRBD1	TGTGCCAGCTCGGGGACAGGGCGCTACGAGCAGTACTTC	CASSGTGRYEQYF
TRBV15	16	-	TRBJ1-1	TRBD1	TGTGCCACCAGCAGAGGGACAGGACCCATGAACACTGAAGCTTTCTTT	CATSRGTGPMNTEAFF
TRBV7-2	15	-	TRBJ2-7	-	TGTGCCAGCAGCTTAACGACCTTTACCCGCTACGAGCAGTACTTC	CASSLTTFTRYEQYF
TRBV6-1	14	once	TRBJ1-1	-	TGTGCCAGCAGTATACAGGGTGCAAGCACTGAAGCTTTCTTT	CASSIQGASTEAFF
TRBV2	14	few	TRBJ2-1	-	TGTGCCAGCAGTGTTGAGGGCTCCTACAATGAGCAGTTCTTC	CASSVEGSYNEQFF
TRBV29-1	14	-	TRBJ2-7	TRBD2	TGCAGCGTACCTGCTAGCGGGAGTTTCTACGAGCAGTACTTC	CSVPASGSFYEQYF
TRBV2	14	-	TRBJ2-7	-	TGTGCCAGCACCTTTCGTACTAGTTCCTACGAGCAGTACTTC	CASTFRTSSYEQYF
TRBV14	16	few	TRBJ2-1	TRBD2	TGTGCCAGCAGGTCCAGTGGGATTAGCGGGAGGCCTTTTCAGTTCTTC	CASRSSGISGRPFQFF